One sample yielded the 6 T cell receptor beta chains listed below, sequenced in a study of control samples from healthy donors and cancer patients (dated by TCRdb to 2020 to 2021). To prepare the library, the immunoSEQ multiplex PCR assay was applied. This immuneACCESS table, as held by TCRdb, lists in-frame sequences with V and J called but not all clones. Of the missing ones, under half trace to an unresolved V gene in checked studies; the others have no known cause. For this sample there are 25,000 to 35,000 clones; roughly 95% appear just once. The ten largest clones add up to less than 8.5% of the sample. The sequencing input was blood. These receptors were taken from a man in his sixties in good health.

The chain has TRBV7-2 and TRBJ2-1; 16 bases agree with TRBD2. The CDR3 runs 15 residues. The junction had 4 bases not matched to a gene; V was cut back by 5 bases and J by 9 bases. CDR1 and CDR2 from the germline V gene are SGHTA and FQGNSA. The CDR3 coding sequence is TGTGCCAGCAGCCCGGGACTAGCGGGGGGGACTGAGCAGTTCTTC. Protein sequence: CASSPGLAGGTEQFF. Full variable domain (remainder filled in from reference TRBV7-2 and TRBJ2-1): GAGVSQSPSNKVTEKGKDVELRCDPISGHTALYWYRQSLGQGLEFLIYFQGNSAPDKSGLPSDRFSAERTGGSVSTLTIQRTQQEDSAVYLCASSPGLAGGTEQFFGPGTRLTVL.

This chain connects TRBV5-4 to TRBJ1-2; D gene uncertain. CDR1 and CDR2 from the germline V gene are SGHNT and YYREEE (reference sequence). Trimming stripped 4 bases from V and 4 bases from J, with 23 bases between. The CDR3 covers 17 residues. The CDR3 DNA reads as TGTGCCAGCAGCCCAGGTTCAGCCGAAGCAGCGACCTATGGCTACACCTTC. This codes for CASSPGSAEAATYGYTF.

The J gene is TRBJ2-1, the V gene TRBV29-1; TRBD2 might be the D (5 bases). The CDR3 extends over 11 amino acids. The germline CDR1 and CDR2 sequences are SQVTM and ANQGSEA. V lost 4 bases, J lost 8 bases, and 9 bases lay in between. CDR3 loop: CSVGGVYEQFF. The CDR3 DNA sequence: TGCAGCGTTGGGGGAGTATATGAGCAGTTCTTC.

This clone has a single count. The CDR3 loop is CASSVGGAGNTEAFF. As DNA, the CDR3 is TGTGCCAGCAGCGTGGGGGGGGCCGGGAACACTGAAGCTTTCTTT. This rearrangement joins TRBV5-5 to TRBJ1-1, with D maybe TRBD1 (6 bases). Trimming pared 4 bases from V and 1 base from J, leaving 14 bases between. Germline V gene lookup returns CDR1 SGHKS and CDR2 YYEKEE (reference sequence). The CDR3 has 15 residues.

V and J are TRBV6-6 and TRBJ1-4; perhaps TRBD1 as D (5 bases). Trimming took off 7 bases at V and 4 bases at J, with 13 bases between the two ends. The CDR3 loop spans 14 amino acids. Looked up from germline, CDR1 is MNHNY and CDR2 is SVGAGI (reference sequence). CDR3 protein: CASTQRRGNEKLFF. CDR3 coding DNA: TGTGCCAGCACTCAACGAAGGGGTAATGAAAAACTGTTTTTT.

The J gene is TRBJ1-6, the V gene TRBV7-6; D remains unclear. V was pared by 4 bases and J by 1 base, with 8 bases between. CDR1 and CDR2 (germline): SGHVS, FNYEAQ. This CDR3 contains 15 residues. This CDR3 reads CASSSTVSYNSPLHF. For the CDR3, the DNA is TGTGCCAGCAGCTCCACAGTTTCCTATAATTCACCCCTCCACTTT.